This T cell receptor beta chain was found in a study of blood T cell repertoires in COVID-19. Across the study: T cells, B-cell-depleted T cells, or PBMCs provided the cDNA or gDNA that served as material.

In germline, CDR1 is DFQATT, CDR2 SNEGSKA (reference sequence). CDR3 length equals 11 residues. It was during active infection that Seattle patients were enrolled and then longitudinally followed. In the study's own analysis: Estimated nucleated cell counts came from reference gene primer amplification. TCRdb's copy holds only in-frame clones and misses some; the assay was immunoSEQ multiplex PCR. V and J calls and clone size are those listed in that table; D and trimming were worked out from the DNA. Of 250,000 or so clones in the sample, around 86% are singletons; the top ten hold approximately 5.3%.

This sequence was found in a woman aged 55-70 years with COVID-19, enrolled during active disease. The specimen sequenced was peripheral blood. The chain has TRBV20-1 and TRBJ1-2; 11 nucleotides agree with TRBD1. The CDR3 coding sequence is TGCAGCGGGGACAGGGGGGATGGCTACACCTTC. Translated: CSGDRGDGYTF.